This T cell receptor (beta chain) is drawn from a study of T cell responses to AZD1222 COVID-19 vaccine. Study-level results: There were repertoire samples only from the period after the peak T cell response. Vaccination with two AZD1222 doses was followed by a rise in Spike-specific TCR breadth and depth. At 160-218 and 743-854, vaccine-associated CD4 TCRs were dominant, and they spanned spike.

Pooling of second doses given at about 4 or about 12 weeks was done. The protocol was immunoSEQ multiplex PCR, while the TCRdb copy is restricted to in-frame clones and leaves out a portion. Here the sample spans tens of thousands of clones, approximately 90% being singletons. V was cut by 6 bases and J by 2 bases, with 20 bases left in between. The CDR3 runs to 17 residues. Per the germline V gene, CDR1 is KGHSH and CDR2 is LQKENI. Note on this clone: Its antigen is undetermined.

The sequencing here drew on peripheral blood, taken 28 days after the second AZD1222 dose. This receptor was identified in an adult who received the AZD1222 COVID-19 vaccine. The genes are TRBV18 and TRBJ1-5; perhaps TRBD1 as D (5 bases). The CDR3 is CASSTPDTVGGNQPQHF. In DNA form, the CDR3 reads TGTGCCAGCTCTACACCAGATACCGTGGGGGGCAATCAGCCCCAGCATTTT.